The entry below describes one TCR beta chain. V dropped 4 bases and J dropped 5 bases, with 11 bases sitting between them. The CDR3 spans 13 residues. Germline V gene sequence: CDR1 SGHTA, CDR2 FQGNSA. This specimen comes from a study of blood T cell repertoires in COVID-19. About the study: PBMCs, B-cell-depleted T cells, or T cells were the source of the cDNA or gDNA that made up the material.

Sequencing was performed with immunoSEQ multiplex PCR; in TCRdb, only in-frame clones are kept and a portion is missing. The sample holds around 390,000 clones, roughly 89% seen once. Two negative PCRs, clearance, or symptom resolution were required of recovered Cohort 3 donors. The chain carries TRBV7-2 and TRBJ1-2; weak D call: TRBD1 (6 bases). Specimen: PBMCs or T cells enriched from blood (not recorded which). The clonotype was recovered from a woman between 50 and 59 years old who had recovered from COVID-19. CDR3 region: CASSSPRGYGYTF. DNA of the CDR3: TGTGCCAGCAGCTCGCCCAGGGGATATGGCTACACCTTC.